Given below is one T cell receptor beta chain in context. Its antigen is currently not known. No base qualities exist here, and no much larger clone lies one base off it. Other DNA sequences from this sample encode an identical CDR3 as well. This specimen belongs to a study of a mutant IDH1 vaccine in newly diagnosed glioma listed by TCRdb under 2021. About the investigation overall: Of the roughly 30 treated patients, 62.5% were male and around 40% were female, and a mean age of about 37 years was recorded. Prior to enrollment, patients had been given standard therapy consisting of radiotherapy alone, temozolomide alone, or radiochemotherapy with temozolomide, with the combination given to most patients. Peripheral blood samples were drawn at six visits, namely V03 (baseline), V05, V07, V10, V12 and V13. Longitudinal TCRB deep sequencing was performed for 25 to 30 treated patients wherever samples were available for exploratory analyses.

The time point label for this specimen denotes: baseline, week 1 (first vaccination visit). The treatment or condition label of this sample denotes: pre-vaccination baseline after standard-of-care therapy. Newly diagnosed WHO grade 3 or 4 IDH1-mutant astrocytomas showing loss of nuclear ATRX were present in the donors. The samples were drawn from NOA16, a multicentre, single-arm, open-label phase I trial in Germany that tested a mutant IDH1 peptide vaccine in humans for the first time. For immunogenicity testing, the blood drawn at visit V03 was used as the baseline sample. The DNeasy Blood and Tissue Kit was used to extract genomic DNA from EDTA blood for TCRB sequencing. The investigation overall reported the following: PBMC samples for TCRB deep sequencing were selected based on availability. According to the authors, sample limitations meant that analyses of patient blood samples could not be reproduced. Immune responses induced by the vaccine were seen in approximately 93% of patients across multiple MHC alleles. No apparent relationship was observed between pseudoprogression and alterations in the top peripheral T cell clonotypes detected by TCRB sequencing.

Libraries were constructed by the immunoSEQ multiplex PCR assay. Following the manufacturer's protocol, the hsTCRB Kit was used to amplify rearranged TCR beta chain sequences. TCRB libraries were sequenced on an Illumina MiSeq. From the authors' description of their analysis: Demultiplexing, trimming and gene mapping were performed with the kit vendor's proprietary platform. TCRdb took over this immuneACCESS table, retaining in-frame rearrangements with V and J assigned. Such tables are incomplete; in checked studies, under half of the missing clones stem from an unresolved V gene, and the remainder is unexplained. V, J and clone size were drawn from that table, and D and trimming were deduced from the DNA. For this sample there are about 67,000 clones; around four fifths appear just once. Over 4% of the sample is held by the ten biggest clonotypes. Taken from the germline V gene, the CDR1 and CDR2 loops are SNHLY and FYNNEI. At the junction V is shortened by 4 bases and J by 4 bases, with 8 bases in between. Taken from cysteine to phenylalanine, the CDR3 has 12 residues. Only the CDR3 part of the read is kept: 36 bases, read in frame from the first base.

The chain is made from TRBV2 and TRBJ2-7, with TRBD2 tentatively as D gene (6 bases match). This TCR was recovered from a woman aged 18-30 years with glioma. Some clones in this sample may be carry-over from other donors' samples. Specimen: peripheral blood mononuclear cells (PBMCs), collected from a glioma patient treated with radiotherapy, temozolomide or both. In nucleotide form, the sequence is TGTGCCAGCAGTGGAGGAGGGTACGAGCAGTACTTC. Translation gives CASSGGGYEQYF.